This T cell receptor (beta chain) was recovered during a study of blood T cells in healthy people across ages. Study information: Capture via template switching afforded approximately one barcoded beta molecule per two T cells.

Deletions cut 3 bases from V and 0 bases from J, with 9 bases between. Per the germline V gene, CDR1 is LNHNV and CDR2 is YYDKDF (reference sequence). There are 14 residues in the CDR3. Primed by a sample-barcoded 5' primer and a J-beta primer mix, a second PCR proceeded for roughly 7 to 11 cycles. TCRdb ran MiXCR on the 5' RACE reads and lists one entry per CDR3 protein. The sample yields about 1.8 million distinct CDR3 sequences, roughly 49% seen once. A few counts support this clonotype. Input material: blood. The chain links TRBV15 to TRBJ2-7, with no clear D. The source of this sequence is a woman aged 40 to 49 in good health. The CDR3 nucleotides are TGTGCCACCAGCAGTTCTGAGAGCTCCTACGAGCAGTACTTC. Translating gives CATSSSESSYEQYF.